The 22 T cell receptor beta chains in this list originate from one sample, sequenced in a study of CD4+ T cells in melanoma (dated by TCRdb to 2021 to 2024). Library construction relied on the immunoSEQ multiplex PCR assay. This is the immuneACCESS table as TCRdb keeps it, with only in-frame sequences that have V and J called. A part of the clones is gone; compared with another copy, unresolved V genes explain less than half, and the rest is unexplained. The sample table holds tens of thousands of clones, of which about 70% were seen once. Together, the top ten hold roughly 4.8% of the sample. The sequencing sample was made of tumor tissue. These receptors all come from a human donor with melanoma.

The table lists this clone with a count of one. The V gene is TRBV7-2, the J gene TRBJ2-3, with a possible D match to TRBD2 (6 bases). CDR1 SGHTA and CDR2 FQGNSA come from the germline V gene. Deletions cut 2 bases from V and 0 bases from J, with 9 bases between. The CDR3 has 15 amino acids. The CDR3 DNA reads TGTGCCAGCAGCTTAACTAGCCGAAGCACAGATACGCAGTATTTT. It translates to CASSLTSRSTDTQYF.

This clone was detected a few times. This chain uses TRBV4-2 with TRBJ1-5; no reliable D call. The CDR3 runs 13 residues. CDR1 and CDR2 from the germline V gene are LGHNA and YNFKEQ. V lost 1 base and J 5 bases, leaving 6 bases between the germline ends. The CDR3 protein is CASSQVGDQPQHF. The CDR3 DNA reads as TGTGCCAGCAGCCAAGTTGGGGATCAGCCCCAGCATTTT.

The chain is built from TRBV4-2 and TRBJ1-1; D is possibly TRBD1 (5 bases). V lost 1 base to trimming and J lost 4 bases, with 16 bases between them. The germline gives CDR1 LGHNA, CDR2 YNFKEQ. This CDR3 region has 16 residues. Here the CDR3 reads CASSQGYGTVSTEAFF. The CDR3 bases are TGTGCCAGCAGCCAAGGTTACGGGACGGTGAGCACTGAAGCTTTCTTT.

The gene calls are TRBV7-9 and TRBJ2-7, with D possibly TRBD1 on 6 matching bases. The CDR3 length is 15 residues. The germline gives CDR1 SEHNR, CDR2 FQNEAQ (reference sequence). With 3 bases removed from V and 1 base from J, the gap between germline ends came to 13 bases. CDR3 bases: TGTGCCAGCAGCTTCCAATCACAGGGTTCCTACGAGCAGTACTTC. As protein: CASSFQSQGSYEQYF.

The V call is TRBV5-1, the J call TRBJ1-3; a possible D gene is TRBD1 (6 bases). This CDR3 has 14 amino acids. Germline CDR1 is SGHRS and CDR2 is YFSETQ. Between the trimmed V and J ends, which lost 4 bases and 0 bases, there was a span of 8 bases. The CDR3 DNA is TGCGCCAGCAGCCTGGACAGCTCTGGAAACACCATATATTTT. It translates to CASSLDSSGNTIYF.

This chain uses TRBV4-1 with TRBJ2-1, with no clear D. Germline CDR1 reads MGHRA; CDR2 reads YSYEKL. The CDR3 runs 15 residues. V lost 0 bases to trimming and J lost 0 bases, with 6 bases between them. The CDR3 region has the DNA TGCGCCAGCAGCCAAGACTGGAGCTCCTACAATGAGCAGTTCTTC. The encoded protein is CASSQDWSSYNEQFF.

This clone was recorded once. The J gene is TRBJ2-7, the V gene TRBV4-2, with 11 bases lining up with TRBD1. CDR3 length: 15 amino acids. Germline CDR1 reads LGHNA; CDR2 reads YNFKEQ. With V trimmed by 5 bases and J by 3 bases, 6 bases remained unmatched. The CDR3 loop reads CASSLVGTGGYEQYF. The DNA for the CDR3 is TGTGCCAGCAGCTTGGTAGGGACAGGGGGCTACGAGCAGTACTTC.

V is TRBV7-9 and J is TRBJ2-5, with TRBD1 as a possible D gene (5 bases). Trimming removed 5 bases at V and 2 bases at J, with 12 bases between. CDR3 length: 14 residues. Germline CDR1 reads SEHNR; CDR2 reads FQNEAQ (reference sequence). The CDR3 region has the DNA TGTGCCAGCAGCAGACTCGACAGTCAAGAGACCCAGTACTTC. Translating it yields CASSRLDSQETQYF.

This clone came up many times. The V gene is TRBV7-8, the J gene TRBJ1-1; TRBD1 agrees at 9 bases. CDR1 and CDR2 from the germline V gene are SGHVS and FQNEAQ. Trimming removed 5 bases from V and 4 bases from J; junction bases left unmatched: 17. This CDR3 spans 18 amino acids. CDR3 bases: TGTGCCAGCAGCATCGTAGACAGGGGGATTCGGTTGGTCACTGAAGCTTTCTTT. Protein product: CASSIVDRGIRLVTEAFF.

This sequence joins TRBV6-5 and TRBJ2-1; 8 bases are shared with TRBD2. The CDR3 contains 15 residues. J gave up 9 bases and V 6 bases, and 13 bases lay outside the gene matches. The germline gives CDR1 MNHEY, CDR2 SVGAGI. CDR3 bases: TGTGCCAGCAGCCCAGGGAATCCGGGGGGGGGTGAGCAGTTCTTC. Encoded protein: CASSPGNPGGGEQFF.

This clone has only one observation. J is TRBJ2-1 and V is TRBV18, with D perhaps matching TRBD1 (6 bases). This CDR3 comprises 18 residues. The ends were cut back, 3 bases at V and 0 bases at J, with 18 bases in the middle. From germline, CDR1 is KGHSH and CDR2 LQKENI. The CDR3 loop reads CASSPTEGDHSSYNEQFF. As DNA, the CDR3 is TGTGCCAGCTCACCTACCGAGGGGGATCACAGCTCCTACAATGAGCAGTTCTTC.

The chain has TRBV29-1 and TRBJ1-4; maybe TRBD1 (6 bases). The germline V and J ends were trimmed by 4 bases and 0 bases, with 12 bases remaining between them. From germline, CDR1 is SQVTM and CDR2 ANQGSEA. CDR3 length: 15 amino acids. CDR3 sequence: CSVAGGAATNEKLFF. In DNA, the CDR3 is TGCAGCGTTGCCGGGGGCGCGGCAACTAATGAAAAACTGTTTTTT.

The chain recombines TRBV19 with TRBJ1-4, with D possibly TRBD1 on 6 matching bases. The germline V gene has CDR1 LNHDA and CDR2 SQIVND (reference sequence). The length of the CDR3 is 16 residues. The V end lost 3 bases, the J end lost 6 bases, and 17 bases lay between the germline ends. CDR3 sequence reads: CASSIFWGRLDEKLFF. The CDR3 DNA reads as TGTGCCAGTAGTATTTTTTGGGGGCGATTAGATGAAAAACTGTTTTTT.

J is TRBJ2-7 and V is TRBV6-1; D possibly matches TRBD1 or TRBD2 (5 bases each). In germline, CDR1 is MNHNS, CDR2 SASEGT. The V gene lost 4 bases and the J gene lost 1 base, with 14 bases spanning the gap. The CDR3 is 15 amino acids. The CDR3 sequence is CASSGPGRSSYEQYF. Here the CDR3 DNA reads TGTGCCAGCAGTGGCCCGGGACGGAGTTCCTACGAGCAGTACTTC.

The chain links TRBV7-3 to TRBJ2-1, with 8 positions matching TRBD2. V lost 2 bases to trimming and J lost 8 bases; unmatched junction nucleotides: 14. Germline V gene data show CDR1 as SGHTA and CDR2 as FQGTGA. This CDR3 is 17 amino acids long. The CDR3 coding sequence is TGTGCCAGCAGCTTACGGCGTGAGCGGGGGACCCATCATGAGCAGTTCTTC. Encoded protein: CASSLRRERGTHHEQFF.

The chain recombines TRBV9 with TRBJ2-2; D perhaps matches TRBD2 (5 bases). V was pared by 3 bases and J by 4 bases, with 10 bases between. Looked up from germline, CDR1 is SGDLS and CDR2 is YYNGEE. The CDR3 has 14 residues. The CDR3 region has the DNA TGTGCCAGCAGCGAATTCGGAGGCACCGGGGAGCTGTTTTTT. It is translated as CASSEFGGTGELFF.

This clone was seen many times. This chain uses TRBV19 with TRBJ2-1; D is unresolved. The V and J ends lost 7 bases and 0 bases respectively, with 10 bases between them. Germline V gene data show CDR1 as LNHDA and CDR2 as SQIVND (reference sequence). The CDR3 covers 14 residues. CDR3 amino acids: CASTGVSSYNEQFF. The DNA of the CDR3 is TGTGCCAGTACTGGGGTAAGCTCCTACAATGAGCAGTTCTTC.

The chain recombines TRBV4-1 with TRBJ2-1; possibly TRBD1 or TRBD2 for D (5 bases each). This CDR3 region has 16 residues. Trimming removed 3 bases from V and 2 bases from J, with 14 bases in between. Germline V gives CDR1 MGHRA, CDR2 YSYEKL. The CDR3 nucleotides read TGCGCCAGCAGCCATGGGGCGGCGGGCCCCTACAATGAGCAGTTCTTC. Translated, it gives CASSHGAAGPYNEQFF.

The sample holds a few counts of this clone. Here the CDR3 reads CASSELNSPYEQYF. In nucleotides, the CDR3 is TGTGCCAGCAGTGAATTGAATTCCCCCTACGAGCAGTACTTC. The chain carries TRBV2 and TRBJ2-7; D ambiguous. Trimming removed 2 bases at V and 2 bases at J, with 10 bases between. Germline CDR1 is SNHLY and CDR2 is FYNNEI. CDR3 size: 14 residues.

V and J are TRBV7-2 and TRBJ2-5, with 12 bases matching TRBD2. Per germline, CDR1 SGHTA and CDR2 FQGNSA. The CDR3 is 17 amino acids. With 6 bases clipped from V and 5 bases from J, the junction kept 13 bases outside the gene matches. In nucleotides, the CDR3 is TGTGCCAGCAGTTCTAGGACTAGCGGGGTGGCCGGTGAGACCCAGTACTTC. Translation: CASSSRTSGVAGETQYF. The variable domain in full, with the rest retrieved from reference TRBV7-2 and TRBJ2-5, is GAGVSQSPSNKVTEKGKDVELRCDPISGHTALYWYRQSLGQGLEFLIYFQGNSAPDKSGLPSDRFSAERTGGSVSTLTIQRTQQEDSAVYLCASSSRTSGVAGETQYFGPGTRLLVL.

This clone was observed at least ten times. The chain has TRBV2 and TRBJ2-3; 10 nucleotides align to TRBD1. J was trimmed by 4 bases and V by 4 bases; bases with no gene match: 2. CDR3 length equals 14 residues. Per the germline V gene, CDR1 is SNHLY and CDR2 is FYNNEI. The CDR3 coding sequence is TGTGCCAGCAGTGGGACAGGGGGGTCAGATACGCAGTATTTT. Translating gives CASSGTGGSDTQYF.

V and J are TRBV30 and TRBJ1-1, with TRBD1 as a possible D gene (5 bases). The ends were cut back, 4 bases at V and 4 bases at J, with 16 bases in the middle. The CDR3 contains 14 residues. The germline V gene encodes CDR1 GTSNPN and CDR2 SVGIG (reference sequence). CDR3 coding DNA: TGTGCCTGGACTCGAACCGATGGGACCACTGAAGCTTTCTTT. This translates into CAWTRTDGTTEAFF.